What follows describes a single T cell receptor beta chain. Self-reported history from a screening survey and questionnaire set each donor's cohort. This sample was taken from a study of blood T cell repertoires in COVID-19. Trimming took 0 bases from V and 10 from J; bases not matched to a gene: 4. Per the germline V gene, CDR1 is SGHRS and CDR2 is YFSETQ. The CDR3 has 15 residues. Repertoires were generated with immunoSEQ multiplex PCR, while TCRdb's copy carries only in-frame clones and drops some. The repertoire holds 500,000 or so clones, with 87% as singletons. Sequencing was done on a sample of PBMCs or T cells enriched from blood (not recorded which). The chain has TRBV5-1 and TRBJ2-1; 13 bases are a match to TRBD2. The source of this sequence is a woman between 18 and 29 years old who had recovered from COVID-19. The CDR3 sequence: CASSLGLAGGGEQFF. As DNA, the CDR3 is TGCGCCAGCAGCTTGGGACTAGCGGGGGGAGGGGAGCAGTTCTTC.